One sample yielded the 30 T cell receptor beta chains listed below, sequenced in a study of shared clonotypes between healthy human individuals. The assay was immunoSEQ multiplex PCR, and TCRdb's table has in-frame clones only and misses some. The repertoire consists of about a million clones, with roughly 80% occurring once and the leading ten covering approximately 0.9%. The specimen sequenced was memory CD4+ T cells from PBMCs. The subset: CD45RA-negative fraction. These receptors all come from a man aged 18-30 years in good health. Some clones in this sample may be carry-over from other donors' samples.

The CDR3 DNA reads TGTGCCAGCAGCTTATTTCGGAGGACTAGCGGGAGCGGTGAACAGTTCTTC. The encoded protein is CASSLFRRTSGSGEQFF. The chain links TRBV7-3 to TRBJ2-1, with TRBD2 matching 13 bases. The CDR3 spans 17 residues. In germline, CDR1 is SGHTA, CDR2 FQGTGA. With 2 bases clipped from V and 13 bases from J, the junction kept 14 bases outside the gene matches.

This sequence joins TRBV7-2 and TRBJ2-2; a weak D match, TRBD1 (5 bases). With 5 bases removed from V and 0 bases from J, the gap between germline ends came to 10 bases. This CDR3 is built from 15 residues. CDR1 and CDR2 from the germline V gene are SGHTA and FQGNSA. CDR3 sequence reads: CASSLLTANTGELFF. The CDR3 coding sequence is TGTGCCAGCAGCCTACTGACAGCGAACACCGGGGAGCTGTTTTTT.

Many counts were recorded for this clone. The sample holds other DNA sequences that translate to the same CDR3. J is TRBJ1-1 and V is TRBV5-1, with D maybe TRBD1 (6 bases). Germline CDR1 reads SGHRS; CDR2 reads YFSETQ. The CDR3 totals 13 residues. Trimming removed 4 bases at V and 5 bases at J, with 12 bases between. In DNA form, the CDR3 reads TGCGCCAGCAGCCAACCTGGACAGACTGAAGCTTTCTTT. This translates into CASSQPGQTEAFF.

This CDR3 is CASSRVGVTDTQYF. CDR3 DNA: TGTGCCAGCAGCCGCGTAGGGGTCACAGATACGCAGTATTTT. V gene TRBV14 combines with J gene TRBJ2-3; D possibly corresponds to TRBD1 (5 bases). V was cut by 4 bases and J by 2 bases, with 10 bases left in between. The CDR3 consists of 14 residues. The germline V gene encodes CDR1 SGHDN and CDR2 FVKESK.

This clone occurred once. The chain links TRBV5-1 to TRBJ1-5; D is undetermined. The CDR3 is 15 residues long. V lost 0 bases and J lost 6, with 13 bases in between. Per the germline V gene, CDR1 is SGHRS and CDR2 is YFSETQ. CDR3 sequence: CASSLAPGKGQPQHF. CDR3 nucleotides: TGCGCCAGCAGCTTGGCACCGGGGAAGGGTCAGCCCCAGCATTTT.

This clone has a single count. J is TRBJ2-7 and V is TRBV15; 8 bases agree with TRBD1. The CDR3 is made up of 15 amino acids. Germline CDR1 reads LNHNV; CDR2 reads YYDKDF (reference sequence). The V and J ends lost 6 bases and 0 bases, in that order; junction bases with no gene match: 7. CDR3 protein: CATRRQGASSYEQYF. CDR3 nucleotide sequence: TGTGCCACCAGGCGTCAGGGGGCCAGCTCCTACGAGCAGTACTTC.

Details on this clone: It is likely a read error: a sequence one base away is far more abundant. This sequence joins TRBV7-2 and TRBJ1-5, with D hard to call. The CDR3 contains 12 residues. CDR1 SGHTA and CDR2 FQGNSA come from the germline V gene. V lost 5 bases and J lost 3, with 5 bases in between. CDR3 nucleotides: TGTGCCAGCAGCCCCGTCAATCAGCCCCAGCATTTT. Its protein product is CASSPVNQPQHF.

V and J are TRBV5-1 and TRBJ2-2, with D unresolved. Trimming shortened V by 2 bases and J by 3 bases, and 8 bases separated the two germline ends. This CDR3 is 14 amino acids long. In germline, CDR1 is SGHRS, CDR2 YFSETQ. The CDR3 spells CASSLGPYTGELFF. Written as DNA, the CDR3 is TGCGCCAGCAGCTTAGGGCCGTACACCGGGGAGCTGTTTTTT.

The rearrangement joins TRBV2 to TRBJ2-1; D remains ambiguous. Looked up from germline, CDR1 is SNHLY and CDR2 is FYNNEI. CDR3 size: 15 residues. With 0 bases removed from V and 1 base from J, the gap between germline ends came to 7 bases. DNA for the CDR3: TGTGCCAGCAGTGAAGCACCAGGATCCTACAATGAGCAGTTCTTC. Translating it yields CASSEAPGSYNEQFF.

Remarks on this clone: The sample has other DNA sequences that encode this CDR3 too. The chain links TRBV7-2 to TRBJ2-7; D uncertain. Trimming removed 2 bases from V and 5 bases from J, with 4 bases in between. The CDR3 spans 11 residues. Germline V gene lookup returns CDR1 SGHTA and CDR2 FQGNSA. The CDR3 DNA follows: TGTGCCAGCAGCTTACTTAACGAGCAGTACTTC. It codes for CASSLLNEQYF.

The chain has TRBV6-6 and TRBJ2-3, with 7 bases lining up with TRBD1. Germline V gene data show CDR1 as MNHNY and CDR2 as SVGAGI (reference sequence). J lost 2 bases, V lost 8 bases, and 1 base had no gene match. The CDR3 is 12 amino acids. The CDR3 DNA reads TGTGCCAGCGGACAGGCCACAGATACGCAGTATTTT. This sequence encodes CASGQATDTQYF.

In this sample, this clone turned up once. V and J are TRBV5-1 and TRBJ1-1; 8 bases agree with TRBD1. The CDR3 loop spans 15 amino acids. J was trimmed by 3 bases and V by 0 bases; bases with no gene match: 4. Per the germline V gene, CDR1 is SGHRS and CDR2 is YFSETQ. This CDR3 is CASSLAAQGDTEAFF. The DNA for the CDR3 is TGCGCCAGCAGCTTGGCCGCACAGGGGGACACTGAAGCTTTCTTT.

The rearrangement joins TRBV5-5 to TRBJ2-5; D is possibly TRBD2 (6 bases). Deletions cut 2 bases from V and 5 bases from J, with 16 bases between. CDR1 is SGHKS, CDR2 YYEKEE, per germline (reference sequence). The CDR3 is 15 residues long. CDR3 DNA sequence: TGTGCCAGCAGCTTTGACGCGGGGAGTTTGGAGACCCAGTACTTC. It codes for CASSFDAGSLETQYF.

This clone was counted a single time. The chain couples TRBV5-4 to TRBJ2-2, with TRBD1 matching 7 bases. CDR3 size: 17 residues. The ends lost 1 base at V and 4 bases at J; junction bases unmatched: 10. The germline CDR1 and CDR2 sequences are SGHNT and YYREEE (reference sequence). This CDR3 is CASSLRGPSRVTGELFF. The CDR3 DNA is TGTGCCAGCAGCTTGAGGGGGCCTAGCCGGGTCACCGGGGAGCTGTTTTTT.

The count of this clone is one. The same CDR3 is also encoded by other DNA sequences in this sample. V usage is TRBV7-2 and J usage is TRBJ2-7, with TRBD2 matching 10 bases. Per the germline V gene, CDR1 is SGHTA and CDR2 is FQGNSA. The length of the CDR3 is 14 residues. V lost 5 bases to trimming and J lost 1 base; unmatched junction nucleotides: 2. The CDR3 bases are TGTGCCAGCAGCCCGGGACTAGCGTCCTACGAGCAGTACTTC. Its translation: CASSPGLASYEQYF.

The chain combines TRBV7-2 with TRBJ1-1; D might be TRBD1 (5 bases). CDR3 length: 16 residues. Germline V gene lookup returns CDR1 SGHTA and CDR2 FQGNSA. The ends were cut back, 3 bases at V and 2 bases at J, with 16 bases in the middle. CDR3 DNA sequence: TGTGCCAGCAGCTTTTCTTCCGGGACGGGTAACACTGAAGCTTTCTTT. Amino acid sequence: CASSFSSGTGNTEAFF.

The table lists this clone with a count of one. V gene TRBV5-1 combines with J gene TRBJ1-3; no reliable D call. V was pared by 2 bases and J by 4 bases, with 7 bases between. CDR3 size: 13 residues. Germline V CDR1 and CDR2: SGHRS, YFSETQ. CDR3 in amino acids: CASSFGEGNTIYF. The CDR3 nucleotides are TGCGCCAGCAGCTTTGGGGAGGGAAACACCATATATTTT.

The table lists this clone with a few counts. The chain carries TRBV18 and TRBJ2-1; D perhaps matches TRBD1 (5 bases). CDR3 length: 13 residues. V dropped 3 bases and J dropped 7 bases, with 10 bases sitting between them. Germline V lookup: CDR1 KGHSH, CDR2 LQKENI. The CDR3 region has the DNA TGTGCCAGCTCACCGGGGCTAGAGAATGAGCAGTTCTTC. Its translation is CASSPGLENEQFF.

The rearrangement uses TRBV7-3 and TRBJ1-2, with a tentative D call TRBD1 (6 bases). V was cut by 2 bases and J by 3 bases, with 10 bases left in between. Germline values: CDR1 SGHTA, CDR2 FQGTGA. The CDR3 loop spans 14 amino acids. CDR3 DNA: TGTGCCAGCAGCTTAGCTACAGGGTACTATGGCTACACCTTC. Protein: CASSLATGYYGYTF.

V is TRBV5-6 and J is TRBJ2-2; D unclear. The germline V and J ends were trimmed by 2 bases and 1 base, with 12 bases remaining between them. This CDR3 comprises 16 residues. Germline-derived CDR1 and CDR2 are SGHDT and YYEEEE. The CDR3 DNA follows: TGTGCCAGCAGCTTAACCGGGCCTTGGAACACCGGGGAGCTGTTTTTT. Encoded protein: CASSLTGPWNTGELFF.

The chain couples TRBV2 to TRBJ1-5; 9 positions agree with TRBD1. CDR3 length equals 16 residues. The junction had 8 bases not matched to a gene; V was cut back by 8 bases and J by 0 bases. Germline values: CDR1 SNHLY, CDR2 FYNNEI. The CDR3, as DNA: TGTGCCAGCTCCGGACAGGGGTGGGGTAGCAATCAGCCCCAGCATTTT. Its protein is CASSGQGWGSNQPQHF.

V is TRBV5-1 and J is TRBJ2-7, with 7 bases that match TRBD2. The trim removed 0 bases at V and 3 bases at J, leaving 6 bases unmatched. The CDR3 consists of 15 residues. Germline CDR1 reads SGHRS; CDR2 reads YFSETQ. The CDR3 region has the DNA TGCGCCAGCAGCTTGGGAACGGGAGGCCTCTACGAGCAGTACTTC. This codes for CASSLGTGGLYEQYF.

This chain joins TRBV7-9 and TRBJ2-7, with a tentative D call TRBD1 (5 bases). CDR3 length: 16 residues. The V gene's germline CDR1 is SEHNR and CDR2 FQNEAQ (reference sequence). Trimming took 1 base from V and 3 from J, leaving 16 bases between them. CDR3 region: CASSLGSPRQYYEQYF. In nucleotides, the CDR3 is TGTGCCAGCAGCTTAGGTTCCCCTAGACAGTACTACGAGCAGTACTTC.

V usage is TRBV27 and J usage is TRBJ2-1, with D hard to call. The germline V gene encodes CDR1 MNHEY and CDR2 SMNVEV (reference sequence). The CDR3 sequence is 15 residues long. Trimming took 4 bases from V and 0 from J, leaving 10 bases between them. For the CDR3, the DNA is TGTGCCAGCAGTTCAATTCCTAGCTCCTACAATGAGCAGTTCTTC. It codes for CASSSIPSSYNEQFF.

Points on this clone: This is likely an artifact of a read error, given a far larger clone one base away. The chain uses TRBV7-8 and TRBJ2-3; D might be TRBD1 (6 bases). Trimming stripped 1 base from V and 1 base from J, with 6 bases between. CDR3 length equals 14 residues. CDR1 is SGHVS and CDR2 is FQNEAQ in the germline V gene. CDR3 coding DNA: TGTGCCAGCAGCTTAGACAGGGGCACAGATACGCAGTATTTT. As protein: CASSLDRGTDTQYF.

This clone appeared a few times. The chain combines TRBV5-1 with TRBJ2-7; 12 nucleotides match TRBD1. CDR3 length: 18 residues. CDR1 and CDR2 from the germline V gene are SGHRS and YFSETQ. Trimming cost V 4 bases and J 3 bases; bases outside gene matches: 14. The CDR3 loop reads CASSNRDRGLQPGYEQYF. DNA of the CDR3: TGCGCCAGCAGCAACCGGGACAGGGGGCTCCAACCCGGCTACGAGCAGTACTTC.

The V and J genes are TRBV6-1 and TRBJ1-3; no firm D call. With 5 bases removed from V and 0 bases from J, the gap between germline ends came to 8 bases. In germline, CDR1 is MNHNS, CDR2 SASEGT. The CDR3 spans 14 residues. CDR3 amino acids: CASSMGSSGNTIYF. The CDR3 DNA reads TGTGCCAGCAGTATGGGGAGCTCTGGAAACACCATATATTTT.

The table lists this clone with a few counts. V usage is TRBV18 and J usage is TRBJ2-7, with TRBD1 as a possible D gene (5 bases). Looked up from germline, CDR1 is KGHSH and CDR2 is LQKENI. V was shortened by 6 bases and J by 4 bases, with 16 bases between the two germline ends. The CDR3 spans 14 residues. CDR3 DNA sequence: TGTGCCAGCTCTCCCACTCAGGGCTGGTACGAGCAGTACTTC. Translated: CASSPTQGWYEQYF. Full variable domain (outside the CDR3, taken from reference TRBV18 and TRBJ2-7): NAGVMQNPRHLVRRRGQEARLRCSPMKGHSHVYWYRQLPEEGLKFMVYLQKENIIDESGMPKERFSAEFPKEGPSILRIQQVVRGDSAAYFCASSPTQGWYEQYFGPGTRLTVT.

The V gene is TRBV28, the J gene TRBJ2-7; 9 bases are shared with TRBD2. Germline values: CDR1 MDHEN, CDR2 SYDVKM. The CDR3 runs to 16 residues. V shed 8 bases and J 2 bases; nucleotides not matched to a gene: 13. CDR3 sequence (DNA): TGTGCCAGCCGTAAGGGGGGTAGCGGGAGCGCCTACGAGCAGTACTTC. Its protein is CASRKGGSGSAYEQYF.

The chain carries TRBV19 and TRBJ1-2, with D unclear. The CDR3 consists of 13 residues. V was cut by 2 bases and J by 6 bases, with 10 bases left in between. CDR1 is LNHDA and CDR2 is SQIVND in the germline V gene (reference sequence). The CDR3 DNA reads as TGTGCCAGTAGTATAATAGGGTTTGATGGCTACACCTTC. This translates into CASSIIGFDGYTF.